The sequence of this T cell receptor (beta chain) was determined in a study of shared clonotypes between healthy human individuals. Profiled with immunoSEQ multiplex PCR; TCRdb holds only in-frame clones, not every one. The table lists a few hundred thousand clones, roughly 72% of them singletons. Trimming at V came to 6 bases and at J to 5 bases, leaving 16 bases not matched to a gene. The CDR3 has 16 residues. From germline, CDR1 is SGHKS and CDR2 YYEKEE (reference sequence). The genes are TRBV5-5 and TRBJ2-7, with 8 bases that match TRBD1. This TCR was recovered from a middle-aged woman in good health. Some clones in this sample may be carry-over from other donors' samples. Sequencing was done on a sample of PBMCs. The CDR3 loop is CASTPPGGQGIHEQYF. CDR3 sequence (DNA): TGTGCCAGCACTCCGCCCGGAGGACAGGGAATCCACGAGCAGTACTTC. Full variable domain (missing parts from reference TRBV5-5 and TRBJ2-7): DAGVTQSPTHLIKTRGQQVTLRCSPISGHKSVSWYQQVLGQGPQFIFQYYEKEERGRGNFPDRFSARQFPNYSSELNVNALLLGDSALYLCASTPPGGQGIHEQYFGPGTRLTVT.